The sequence of this TCR beta chain was determined in a study of T cells after yellow fever vaccination. For TCR, cDNA came from 5'RACE template switching, which added a universal primer site and UMIs. TCRdb reprocessed the 5' RACE reads via MiXCR and lists one record per CDR3 protein. Of 95,000 to 150,000 distinct CDR3 sequences listed, 13% to 15% were seen once; the top ten hold approximately 39%. This specimen was CD8+ T cells sorted from PBMCs, taken 5 days after the yellow fever booster vaccination. The clonotype originates from a man aged 18 to 30 who received the YFV17D yellow fever vaccine.

This chain's CDR3 is CASSLRRVGANVLTF. The CDR3 DNA sequence: TGTGCCAGCAGTTTACGCCGGGTCGGGGCCAACGTCCTGACTTTC. J is TRBJ2-6 and V is TRBV12-3 or TRBV12-4; D gene unclear. The V end was cut by 2 bases, the J end by 4 bases, with 9 bases between. The CDR3 sequence is 15 residues long.